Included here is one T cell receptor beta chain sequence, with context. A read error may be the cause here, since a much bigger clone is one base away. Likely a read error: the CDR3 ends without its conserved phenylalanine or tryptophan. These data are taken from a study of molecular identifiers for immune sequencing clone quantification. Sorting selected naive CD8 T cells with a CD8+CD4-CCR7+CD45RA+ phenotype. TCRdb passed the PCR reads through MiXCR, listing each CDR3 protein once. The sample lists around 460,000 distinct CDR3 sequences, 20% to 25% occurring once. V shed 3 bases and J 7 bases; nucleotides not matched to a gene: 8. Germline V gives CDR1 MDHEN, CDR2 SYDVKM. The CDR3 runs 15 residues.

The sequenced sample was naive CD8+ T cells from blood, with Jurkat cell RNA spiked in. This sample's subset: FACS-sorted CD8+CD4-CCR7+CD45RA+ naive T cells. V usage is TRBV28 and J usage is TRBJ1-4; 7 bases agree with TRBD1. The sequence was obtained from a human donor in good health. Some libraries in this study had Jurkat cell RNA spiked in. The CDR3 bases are TGTGCCAGCAGTTTTCTTCAGGGGGATGGTGAAAAACTGTTTCTT. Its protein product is CASSFLQGDGEKLFL.